A single sample is the source of the 8 T cell receptor beta chains below, sequenced in a study of cytomegalovirus exposure and HLA in healthy donors. The PCR had 60 Vbeta and 13 Jbeta primers. Using immunoSEQ multiplex PCR, the repertoire was profiled, and TCRdb retains in-frame clones only, with some absent. The data contain fewer than 140,000 clones, over 70% of them seen just once; the ten biggest clones take up around 2.8%. Material: PBMCs. The receptors were gathered from a male donor in good health and CMV-seropositive.

The gene calls are TRBV5-1 and TRBJ2-7, with TRBD2 matching over 7 bases. The length of the CDR3 is 13 residues. J lost 7 bases, V lost 0 bases, and 4 bases had no gene match. CDR1 is SGHRS, CDR2 YFSETQ, per germline. CDR3 DNA: TGCGCCAGCAGCTTGGGGGGGGGTTGGGAGCAGTACTTC. Encoded protein: CASSLGGGWEQYF.

V and J are TRBV10-3 and TRBJ1-1; the D gene is possibly TRBD1 (6 bases). Trimming took 6 bases from V and 0 from J, leaving 14 bases between them. Germline V CDR1 and CDR2: ENHRY, SYGVKD. This CDR3 is built from 15 residues. The CDR3 loop is CAISGQSGLNTEAFF. The CDR3 DNA sequence: TGTGCCATCAGCGGACAGAGTGGGTTGAACACTGAAGCTTTCTTT.

The chain has TRBV19 and TRBJ2-7, with 10 nucleotides matching TRBD1. This CDR3 has 14 residues. CDR1 and CDR2 from the germline V gene are LNHDA and SQIVND (reference sequence). J lost 5 bases, V lost 5 bases, and 6 bases had no gene match. CDR3 coding DNA: TGTGCCAGTAGTGCGGGACAGGGGCACAACGAGCAGTACTTC. It yields the protein CASSAGQGHNEQYF.

The chain carries TRBV9 and TRBJ1-2; no definite D call. This CDR3 has 12 amino acids. V was trimmed by 7 bases and J by 4 bases, leaving 11 bases between them. Germline V gene lookup returns CDR1 SGDLS and CDR2 YYNGEE. This CDR3 is CASEREGYGYTF. CDR3 sequence (DNA): TGTGCCAGCGAGAGGGAGGGCTATGGCTACACCTTC.

This clone was observed a few times. The rearrangement joins TRBV29-1 to TRBJ2-7; TRBD1 aligns across 8 bases. This CDR3 has 13 residues. The ends lost 7 bases at V and 2 bases at J; junction bases unmatched: 7. The germline V gene has CDR1 SQVTM and CDR2 ANQGSEA. CDR3 bases: TGCAGCGCCGGACAGGGCACCGCCTACGAGCAGTACTTC. Amino acid sequence: CSAGQGTAYEQYF.

The chain employs TRBV5-1 and TRBJ2-1; 10 positions agree with TRBD1. Germline V gene sequence: CDR1 SGHRS, CDR2 YFSETQ. J was trimmed by 3 bases and V by 4 bases; bases with no gene match: 7. The length of the CDR3 is 16 residues. CDR3 protein: CASSETGGAIYNEQFF. CDR3 bases: TGCGCCAGCAGCGAGACAGGGGGCGCCATCTACAATGAGCAGTTCTTC.

The rearrangement links TRBV4-2 to TRBJ2-1, with TRBD2 identical over 10 bases. The CDR3 spans 17 residues. Germline-derived CDR1 and CDR2 are LGHNA and YNFKEQ. J gave up 2 bases and V 0 bases, and 4 bases lay outside the gene matches. The CDR3 region is CASSQEESGGAYNEQFF. The CDR3 DNA reads TGTGCCAGCAGCCAAGAGGAGAGCGGGGGGGCCTACAATGAGCAGTTCTTC.

The chain is built from TRBV11-3 and TRBJ2-6; D gene ambiguous. Germline assignment: CDR1 SGHNT and CDR2 YENEEA. V gave up 5 bases and J gave up 0 bases, with 11 bases separating them. CDR3 size: 16 residues. The CDR3 DNA reads TGTGCCAGCAGCGACACAAGAACCTCTGGGGCCAACGTCCTGACTTTC. It translates to CASSDTRTSGANVLTF. The variable domain in full, completed from reference TRBV11-3 and TRBJ2-6, reads EAGVVQSPRYKIIEKKQPVAFWCNPISGHNTLYWYLQNLGQGPELLIRYENEEAVDDSQLPKDRFSAERLKGVDSTLKIQPAELGDSAVYLCASSDTRTSGANVLTFGAGSRLTVL.